The 15 T cell receptor beta chains below all came from one sample that was sequenced in a study of T cells after yellow fever vaccination. TCRdb reprocessed the 5' RACE reads via MiXCR and lists one record per CDR3 protein. The data show hundreds of thousands of distinct CDR3 sequences, roughly 3.5% seen once. Source: PBMCs, taken on the day of the yellow fever booster vaccination. These TCRs come from a man between 18 and 29 years old who received the YFV17D yellow fever vaccine.

This clonotype was seen a few times. The J gene is TRBJ2-7, the V gene TRBV6-5; D tentatively fits TRBD1 or TRBD2 (6 bases each). The CDR3 extends over 13 amino acids. V gave up 1 base and J gave up 6 bases, with 10 bases separating them. Germline V lookup: CDR1 MNHEY, CDR2 SVGAGI. As DNA, the CDR3 is TGTGCCAGCAGTTACTACGGAGGGGGCGAGCAGTACGTC. Its protein product is CASSYYGGGEQYV.

The table lists this clonotype with many counts. The rearrangement joins TRBV6-2 or TRBV6-3 to TRBJ2-2; D not certain. Germline-derived CDR1 and CDR2 are MNHEY and SVGEGT. Trimming shortened V by 5 bases and J by 1 base, and 8 bases separated the two germline ends. The CDR3 is made up of 14 amino acids. The CDR3 nucleotides are TGTGCCAGCAGTGCCTACAAGAACACCGGGGAGCTGTTTTTT. As protein: CASSAYKNTGELFF.

This clonotype was detected ten times or more. The V gene is TRBV7-9, the J gene TRBJ1-3, with D possibly TRBD1 on 5 matching bases. The CDR3 sequence is 15 residues long. The germline gives CDR1 SEHNR, CDR2 FQNEAQ (reference sequence). Trimming left V 5 bases short and J 3 bases short, with 14 bases between. CDR3 amino acids: CASSPPGAFGNTIYF. The CDR3 DNA sequence: TGTGCCAGCAGCCCCCCCGGGGCTTTTGGAAACACCATATATTTT. The variable domain in full, with the rest retrieved from reference TRBV7-9 and TRBJ1-3, is DTGVSQNPRHKITKRGQNVTFRCDPISEHNRLYWYRQTLGQGPEFLTYFQNEAQLEKSRLLSDRFSAERPKGSFSTLEIQRTEQGDSAMYLCASSPPGAFGNTIYFGEGSWLTVV.

This clonotype was picked up a small number of times. The chain carries TRBV7-9 and TRBJ2-3; TRBD2 is a possible D gene (5 bases). V shed 1 base and J shed 2 bases, with 10 bases lying between them. Per germline, CDR1 SEHNR and CDR2 FQNEAQ (reference sequence). The CDR3 runs 15 residues. CDR3 nucleotide sequence: TGTGCCAGCAGCTTAGTAGGAGGAATCACAGATACGCAGTATTTT. Translating it yields CASSLVGGITDTQYF. Looking up the rest from reference TRBV7-9 and TRBJ2-3 gives the full variable domain: DTGVSQNPRHKITKRGQNVTFRCDPISEHNRLYWYRQTLGQGPEFLTYFQNEAQLEKSRLLSDRFSAERPKGSFSTLEIQRTEQGDSAMYLCASSLVGGITDTQYFGPGTRLTVL.

The chain combines TRBV7-3 with TRBJ1-3; TRBD1 is a possible D gene (6 bases). CDR1 is SGHTA and CDR2 is FQGTGA in the germline V gene. V was shortened by 5 bases and J by 2 bases, with 13 bases between the two germline ends. CDR3 length: 15 residues. The CDR3 coding sequence is TGTGCCAGCAGCCCAGAACAGGGTGCTGGAAACACCATATATTTT. Its translation is CASSPEQGAGNTIYF.

The J gene is TRBJ1-1, the V gene TRBV5-4, with D tentatively TRBD1 (6 bases). Trimming stripped 1 base from V and 10 bases from J, with 17 bases between. The CDR3 is 14 residues long. Germline assignment: CDR1 SGHNT and CDR2 YYREEE (reference sequence). The DNA of the CDR3 is TGTGCCAGCAGCTTGAAGACAGGACCCGGGGGAGCTTTCTTT. It is translated as CASSLKTGPGGAFF.

This clonotype was observed many times. The chain employs TRBV28 and TRBJ2-7; the D is unclear. The V gene's germline CDR1 is MDHEN and CDR2 SYDVKM. The CDR3 consists of 12 residues. The V end was cut by 1 base, the J end by 7 bases, with 8 bases between. In DNA, the CDR3 is TGTGCCAGCAGTTTATTCGGTGGGGAGCAGTACGTC. As protein: CASSLFGGEQYV.

This clonotype was picked up many times. Here the CDR3 reads CATSRAQGDGYTF. The CDR3, as DNA: TGTGCCACCAGCAGAGCTCAGGGGGATGGCTACACCTTC. The chain combines TRBV15 with TRBJ1-2, with TRBD1 matching 7 bases. The germline V gene has CDR1 LNHNV and CDR2 YYDKDF (reference sequence). The CDR3 extends over 13 amino acids. After removal of 1 base from V and 6 bases from J, the junction contained 2 bases not matched to a gene.

Many counts were recorded for this clonotype. The chain couples TRBV7-2 to TRBJ1-2; 7 bases match TRBD1. J lost 8 bases, V lost 3 bases, and 12 bases had no gene match. In germline, CDR1 is SGHTA, CDR2 FQGNSA. CDR3 size: 15 residues. The CDR3 region has the DNA TGTGCCAGCAGCTTCATTTTAAGACAGGGTCAGGGCTACACCTTC. This gives the protein CASSFILRQGQGYTF. The full variable domain, rest sourced from reference TRBV7-2 and TRBJ1-2, is GAGVSQSPSNKVTEKGKDVELRCDPISGHTALYWYRQSLGQGLEFLIYFQGNSAPDKSGLPSDRFSAERTGGSVSTLTIQRTQQEDSAVYLCASSFILRQGQGYTFGSGTRLTVV.

This clonotype showed up just a few times. This chain connects TRBV6-6 to TRBJ2-7; 10 positions match TRBD2. The J segment lost 3 bases and the V segment lost 7 bases, leaving 6 bases of the junction unmatched. From germline, CDR1 is MNHNY and CDR2 SVGAGI (reference sequence). The CDR3 runs to 14 residues. The CDR3 nucleotides are TGTGCCAGCAAAGAGCGGGGGGGAAGCTACGAGCAGTACTTC. Translated: CASKERGGSYEQYF.

V gene TRBV19 combines with J gene TRBJ2-1; 7 bases match TRBD2. With V trimmed by 5 bases and J by 5 bases, 6 bases remained unmatched. The CDR3 totals 14 residues. Per the germline V gene, CDR1 is LNHDA and CDR2 is SQIVND (reference sequence). The CDR3 reads CASSSSGLNNEQFF. In DNA, the CDR3 is TGTGCCAGTAGTTCTTCGGGACTAAACAATGAGCAGTTCTTC.

Many counts were recorded for this clonotype. The chain carries TRBV6-5 and TRBJ2-7, with TRBD1 matching 8 bases. The germline gives CDR1 MNHEY, CDR2 SVGAGI. The CDR3 is made up of 13 amino acids. After removal of 4 bases from V and 6 bases from J, the junction contained 5 bases not matched to a gene. DNA of the CDR3: TGTGCCAGCAGTTCAGGACAGGGCCTCGAGCAGTACGTC. Protein: CASSSGQGLEQYV.

This clonotype was picked up many times. This rearrangement joins TRBV7-6 to TRBJ2-7; D unresolved. The germline V and J ends were trimmed by 5 bases and 1 base, with 9 bases remaining between them. CDR1 and CDR2 (germline): SGHVS, FNYEAQ. CDR3 size: 13 residues. The CDR3 is CASSQGISYEQYF. CDR3 DNA: TGTGCCAGCAGCCAAGGGATTTCCTACGAGCAGTACTTC.

This clonotype came up many times. This chain joins TRBV7-6 and TRBJ1-3; 8 positions agree with TRBD1. Germline V gives CDR1 SGHVS, CDR2 FNYEAQ. The length of the CDR3 is 14 residues. With V trimmed by 7 bases and J by 2 bases, 4 bases remained unmatched. The chain's CDR3 is CASIATGAGNTIYF. The CDR3 DNA follows: TGTGCCAGCATCGCGACAGGGGCTGGAAACACCATATATTTT. Using reference TRBV7-6 and TRBJ1-3 for the parts outside the CDR3, the full variable domain is GAGVSQSPRYKVTKRGQDVALRCDPISGHVSLYWYRQALGQGPEFLTYFNYEAQQDKSGLPNDRFSAERPEGSISTLTIQRTEQRDSAMYRCASIATGAGNTIYFGEGSWLTVV.

The table lists this clonotype with a few counts. The CDR3 coding sequence is TGCGCCAGCCGACCCCTTAAGGACACTGAAGCTTTCTTT. This gives the protein CASRPLKDTEAFF. The chain uses TRBV5-1 and TRBJ1-1; D remains unclear. The CDR3 extends over 13 amino acids. V was cut by 7 bases and J by 3 bases, with 13 bases left in between. Germline V gene lookup returns CDR1 SGHRS and CDR2 YFSETQ.